These T cell receptor beta chains were read from a single sample in a study of T cell changes during pregnancy in multiple sclerosis. The data were produced by immunoSEQ multiplex PCR, yet TCRdb's version contains in-frame clones alone and is incomplete. The profile shows 50,000 to 75,000 clones, roughly 91% of them singletons. The specimen comprised peripheral blood, sampled after pregnancy. Receptor source: a female donor in good health, enrolled as a control in a pregnancy study. Each CDR3 is given with its conserved first and last residue. The D gene is left open where the match is weak. The size entry is marked missing in some rows and otherwise reads once, few, many or a size class.

- - TRBJ1-6 TRBV27 TGTGCCAGCAGTTTTGGGGCGAGAAGACTTAATTCACCCCTCCACTTT CASSFGARRLNSPLHF
- TRBD1 TRBJ2-1 TRBV5-4 TGTGCCAGCAGCTTCGGACAGGTTTACAATGAGCAGTTCTTC CASSFGQVYNEQFF
few - TRBJ1-1 TRBV30 TGTGCCTGGACGCGGGGAGGCAACACTGAAGCTTTCTTT CAWTRGGNTEAFF
once - TRBJ2-2 TRBV7-3 TGTGCCAGCAGCTTAAACGGTATCACCGGGGAGCTGTTTTTT CASSLNGITGELFF
- - TRBJ2-1 TRBV4-3 TGCGCCAGCAGCCAAGCCTTGGGAGCCTCCCCCTACAATGAGCAGTTCTTC CASSQALGASPYNEQFF
- - TRBJ1-2 TRBV2 TGTGCCAGCACGCGGGCAAACTATGGCTACACCTTC CASTRANYGYTF
- - TRBJ2-3 TRBV30 TGTGCCTGGGGCCTCCCAGATACGCAGTATTTT CAWGLPDTQYF
once - TRBJ1-1 TRBV7-9 TGTGCCAGCAGCTTAGAGGGGGACACTGAAGCTTTCTTT CASSLEGDTEAFF
- TRBD1 TRBJ1-2 TRBV6-1 TGTGCCAGCAGTCCAAGACAGGGTTCAACGTCAGGCTACACCTTC CASSPRQGSTSGYTF
- TRBD1 TRBJ2-5 TRBV18 TGTGCCAGCTCACCGAAGACAGGGGGCCAAGAGACCCAGTACTTC CASSPKTGGQETQYF
- - TRBJ2-2 TRBV30 TGTGCCTCGCCGTCCAGGGTTTCGACCGGGGAGCTGTTTTTT CASPSRVSTGELFF
- - TRBJ1-1 TRBV4-2 TGTGCCAGCAGCCTACCAAGTGGGACAAGAGACACTGAAGCTTTCTTT CASSLPSGTRDTEAFF
- TRBD1 TRBJ2-7 TRBV7-9 TGTGCCAGCAGTCAGGGGACAGGCTACGAGCAGTACTTC CASSQGTGYEQYF
- - TRBJ1-1 TRBV18 TGTGCCAGCTCACCTTCAGGGGTATTTGAAGCTTTCTTT CASSPSGVFEAFF
- TRBD2 TRBJ2-1 TRBV4-3 TGCGCCAGCAGCCGCCCGGGACTAGCGGGCTTAAATGAGCAGTTCTTC CASSRPGLAGLNEQFF
- TRBD1 TRBJ2-1 TRBV5-1 TGCGCCAGCAGCTCGGATACAGGGGGGTGGAATGAGCAGTTCTTC CASSSDTGGWNEQFF
- - TRBJ1-2 TRBV19 TGTGCCAGTAGTTTTCGACAGCCCGCCGGTGGCTACACCTTC CASSFRQPAGGYTF
- - TRBJ1-3 TRBV4-1 TGCGCCAGCAGCCAAGTTTTGGCTTCCACTGGAAACACCATATATTTT CASSQVLASTGNTIYF
once TRBD1 TRBJ1-6 TRBV5-1 TGCGCCAGCAGCTTAAGACAGGGTGGTAATTCACCCCTCCACTTT CASSLRQGGNSPLHF
- - TRBJ2-1 TRBV4-2 TGTGCCAGCAGCTCCAGGGATTATGATGAGCAGTTCTTC CASSSRDYDEQFF
- - TRBJ2-1 TRBV13 TGTGCCAGCAGCTTAGGCGCGAGAGTGGATGAGCAGTTCTTC CASSLGARVDEQFF
- - TRBJ2-1 TRBV15 TGTGCCACCAGCAGAGTCACAGCCGCGAGCTCCTACAATGAGCAGTTCTTC CATSRVTAASSYNEQFF
- - TRBJ2-7 TRBV4-1 TGCGCCAGCAGCCAAGATCCGGGTCGGGCCTACGAGCAGTACTTC CASSQDPGRAYEQYF
- - TRBJ2-1 TRBV15 TGTGCCACCAGCAGACCCCCAAGGGGAGGATCGGGGTACAATGAGCAGTTCTTC CATSRPPRGGSGYNEQFF
- - TRBJ1-5 TRBV7-2 TGTGCCAGCAGCAGCACTTCTGCGGGCGGCCTACAGCCCCAGCATTTT CASSSTSAGGLQPQHF
- TRBD1 TRBJ2-5 TRBV7-2 TGTGCCAGCAGCCTAGGGGGCGGTCAAGGGGAGACCCAGTACTTC CASSLGGGQGETQYF
- TRBD1 TRBJ2-3 TRBV6-6 TGTGCCAGCAGTTACAGGGGGCGGACAGATACGCAGTATTTT CASSYRGRTDTQYF
- - TRBJ1-5 TRBV9 TGTGCCAGCAGCGTAGCAGGGGGCAATCAGCCCCAGCATTTT CASSVAGGNQPQHF
- - TRBJ1-6 TRBV7-8 TGTGCCAGCAGCTTAGCTTGGACAGTTGAAGGGAATTCACCCCTCCACTTT CASSLAWTVEGNSPLHF
- TRBD1 TRBJ2-7 TRBV27 TGTGCCAGCATCGGACAGGGGGCTTACGAGCAGTACTTC CASIGQGAYEQYF
- - TRBJ2-2 TRBV11-2 TGTGCCAGCAGCTTAGTTCTCAACACCGGGGAGCTGTTTTTT CASSLVLNTGELFF
- - TRBJ2-3 TRBV19 TGTGCCAGTAGTAGACAGGATAGCACAGATACGCAGTATTTT CASSRQDSTDTQYF
once TRBD1 TRBJ2-1 TRBV27 TGTGCCAGCAGTTTACTAACAGGGGGAACGGACAATGAGCAGTTCTTC CASSLLTGGTDNEQFF
- - TRBJ2-2 TRBV11-2 TGTGCCAGCAGCCTGAGAGCAACCGGGGAGCTGTTTTTT CASSLRATGELFF
few TRBD1 TRBJ1-1 TRBV4-3 TGCGCCAGCAGCCAAGAAGGGGGCCGGGACACCCACACTGAAGCTTTCTTT CASSQEGGRDTHTEAFF
- - TRBJ2-4 TRBV10-3 TGTGCCATCAGTGAGTCTAAGGCGGGGAACATTCAGTACTTC CAISESKAGNIQYF
- TRBD1 TRBJ2-1 TRBV6-6 TGTGCCAGCAGCAAACGACAGGGGGCGAATGAGCAGTTCTTC CASSKRQGANEQFF
- TRBD1 TRBJ2-6 TRBV30 TGTGCCTGGAAGGGACAGTTGAGCTCTGGGGCCAACGTCCTGACTTTC CAWKGQLSSGANVLTF
- - TRBJ1-1 TRBV12-5 TGTGCTAGTGGTTTGGTATTAGGGGGATGGGGAGGGGGTGGTAGCACTGAAGCTTTCTTT CASGLVLGGWGGGGSTEAFF
- TRBD2 TRBJ2-7 TRBV5-1 TGCGCCAGCAGCTGGACAACGGGACTAGGTACTTACGAGCAGTACTTC CASSWTTGLGTYEQYF
few - TRBJ1-5 TRBV7-9 TGTGCCAGCAGCGCTAGACAGAATCAGCCCCAGCATTTT CASSARQNQPQHF
once - TRBJ1-4 TRBV10-3 TGTGCCATCAGTGACTACGGGGAAACTAATGAAAAACTGTTTTTT CAISDYGETNEKLFF
- TRBD1 TRBJ1-1 TRBV7-9 TGTGCCAGCAGCTTTGACAGGGGCACTGAAGCTTTCTTT CASSFDRGTEAFF
- - TRBJ1-4 TRBV5-1 TGCGCCAGCAGTCGCGAAGCAACTAATGAAAAACTGTTTTTT CASSREATNEKLFF
- - TRBJ1-2 TRBV7-2 TGTGCCAGCAGCCCCGGTCTCGGAGGTAACTATGGCTACACCTTC CASSPGLGGNYGYTF
- - TRBJ2-3 TRBV7-2 TGTGCCAGCAGCTCAGACATAAGCACAGATACGCAGTATTTT CASSSDISTDTQYF
- - TRBJ2-7 TRBV30 TGTGCCTGGAGTGTGGGGACATCAAAGAACTTC CAWSVGTSKNF
- - TRBJ2-7 TRBV5-1 TGCGCCAGCAGCTTGCAGGAAGCCTACGAGCAGTACTTC CASSLQEAYEQYF
- - TRBJ2-3 TRBV7-9 TGTGCCAGCAGACTAGGGCCCGGCCAGGGACAAGATACGCAGTATTTT CASRLGPGQGQDTQYF
- TRBD2 TRBJ2-1 TRBV9 TGTGCCAGCAGCGTAGTCAGTGCGGGGGACTACAATGAGCAGTTCTTC CASSVVSAGDYNEQFF
- TRBD1 TRBJ1-1 TRBV7-8 TGTGCCAGCAGCCGATACCAACAGGGGACTGAAGCTTTCTTT CASSRYQQGTEAFF
- TRBD2 TRBJ2-1 TRBV4-2 TGTGCCAGCAGCTTCGGACTAGCGGGGGTAAATAATGAGCAGTTCTTC CASSFGLAGVNNEQFF
- - TRBJ2-4 TRBV10-3 TGTGCCCCCAAGGGGTGGCGAGATAGGAACATTCAGTACTTC CAPKGWRDRNIQYF